In its sample, the clone carrying this TCR beta chain was seen a few times. Its matching antigen is unknown. This sample stems from a study of neurological immune-mediated disorders. Study observations and caveats: Patients with HTLV-1-associated myelopathy had the highest level of TCR clonal expansion, whereas patients with multiple sclerosis had the lowest level, falling beneath the level found in healthy controls. The multiple sclerosis repertoire cluster had no association with any clinical or MRI feature.

CDR1 and CDR2 (germline): MNHEY, SVGEGT. CDR3 length: 12 amino acids. The V end lost 11 bases, the J end lost 4 bases, and 11 bases lay between the germline ends. The making of cDNA relied on 5'RACE with 10-nucleotide random UMIs. TCRdb analysed the 5' RACE reads with MiXCR anew, one entry per CDR3 protein. This repertoire shows tens of thousands of distinct CDR3 sequences, approximately 5% found once; its top ten account for roughly 2.4%. The chain couples TRBV6-2 or TRBV6-3 to TRBJ2-2; tentative D call: TRBD2 (5 bases). This TCR derives from a woman in her 70s with multiple sclerosis. Sequenced material: PBMCs. CDR3 protein: CASARGTGELFF. The CDR3 DNA reads TGTGCCTCTGCACGGGGCACCGGGGAGCTGTTTTTT.